This T cell receptor (beta chain) was recorded in a study of blood T cells in healthy people across ages. With a J-beta primer mix and a sample-barcoded 5' primer, a second PCR ran about 7 to 12 cycles. Every individual sample yielded 2.5 million or more paired-end reads (each containing CDR3). TCRdb processed the 5' RACE reads anew with MiXCR; each CDR3 protein has one entry. This table has 1.5 million to 1.9 million distinct CDR3 sequences, 42% appearing once. Concerning this clonotype itself: Its specificity is unknown.

Findings of the study overall: Older individuals had lower TCR beta diversity per million T cells (the decline was roughly linear). Considered underestimates were the diversity estimates obtained from one million T cells.

Each individual donor underwent a draw of ten milliliters of peripheral blood. This CDR3 has 15 amino acids. The V gene's germline CDR1 is DFQATT and CDR2 SNEGSKA (reference sequence). Trimming left V 4 bases short and J 0 bases short, with 14 bases between. The chain recombines TRBV20-1 with TRBJ2-3; unclear D gene. This sequence originates from a woman in her late teens or twenties in good health. Source material: blood. The CDR3 region is CSANPRVSSTDTQYF. CDR3 bases: TGCAGTGCTAACCCCCGGGTGAGCAGCACAGATACGCAGTATTTT.